This TCR beta chain stems from a study of shared clonotypes between healthy human individuals. Turning to the study itself: Used for every donor were three CD4 naive, three CD4 memory, two CD8 naive and one CD8 memory plate.

Germline values: CDR1 LNHDA, CDR2 SQIVND (reference sequence). The CDR3 runs 14 residues. Trimming removed 9 bases at V and 0 bases at J, with 11 bases between. As for this clone: Its antigen is unidentified.

Per the original data handling: Because ImmunoSEQ provided only junction sequences with no quality scores, the filtering differed. The protocol was immunoSEQ multiplex PCR, while the TCRdb copy is restricted to in-frame clones and leaves out a portion. That table gives V, J and clone size, and the DNA gave D and trimming. The sample shows roughly 2.5 million clones, roughly nine tenths of them seen only once. Study-level results: Rarefaction curves obtained for sorted subsets showed sequencing incomplete despite large depth.

This TCR was recovered from a young man in good health. The source material was naive CD4+ T cells sorted from blood. Specified subset: CD45RA+ positively selected. The chain employs TRBV19 and TRBJ1-4; D is unresolved. The DNA for the CDR3 is TGTGCCAGCTCGACATATGCAACTAATGAAAAACTGTTTTTT. This gives the protein CASSTYATNEKLFF.